This TCR beta chain was identified during a study of OX40 agonist ivuxolimab in advanced cancers. Assay used: immunoSEQ multiplex PCR; TCRdb lists only in-frame clones, some missing. The repertoire holds approximately 77,000 clones, 84% seen once, with under 7% in the top ten. This CDR3 is built from 14 residues. The V gene end was trimmed by 5 bases and the J gene end by 4 bases; junction bases not matched to a gene: 7. Germline V gene sequence: CDR1 SEHNR, CDR2 FQNEAQ (reference sequence). Remarks on this clone: Its antigen remains unidentified.

Regarding the study as a whole: CD8+ T cells averaged more expanded clones than CD4+. Among expanded peripheral T cells, antigen specificity went undetermined.

This clonotype was obtained from an adult with an advanced solid tumor such as melanoma, head and neck, liver or kidney cancer. The specimen was CD4+ or CD8+ T cells sorted from blood, collected in a trial of the OX40 agonist ivuxolimab. The V and J genes are TRBV7-9 and TRBJ1-1; 7 bases are a match to TRBD1. CDR3 loop: CASSTTQGFTEAFF. The CDR3 region has the DNA TGTGCCAGCAGCACGACACAGGGGTTCACTGAAGCTTTCTTT.